What follows are 7 T cell receptor beta chains derived from one specimen sequenced in a study of cytomegalovirus exposure and HLA in healthy donors. Clones were read by immunoSEQ multiplex PCR, and TCRdb kept only the in-frame ones, dropping some. The data show a few hundred thousand clones, with about 90% seen just once and roughly 1% held by the top ten. Sequencing was carried out using PBMCs. The receptors were sampled from a woman younger than 35 in good health and CMV-seronegative.

This clone was seen just once. The gene calls are TRBV7-6 and TRBJ2-1, with 7 bases lining up with TRBD2. Germline-derived CDR1 and CDR2 are SGHVS and FNYEAQ. CDR3 length: 16 amino acids. J gave up 12 bases and V 1 base, and 15 bases lay outside the gene matches. CDR3 nucleotides: TGTGCCAGCAGCTTAGTTGACGGTGGGGGAGGGCCAGGGCAGTTCTTC. Protein product: CASSLVDGGGGPGQFF.

This clone was recorded once. The rearrangement joins TRBV29-1 to TRBJ2-1; 10 positions match TRBD2. The V segment lost 5 bases and the J segment 8 bases; nucleotides outside the gene matches: 9. This CDR3 is 14 amino acids long. The V gene's germline CDR1 is SQVTM and CDR2 ANQGSEA. The CDR3 DNA is TGCAGCGTTTCCCCTAGCGGGAGTAACTATGAGCAGTTCTTC. Amino acids: CSVSPSGSNYEQFF.

The chain combines TRBV5-6 with TRBJ1-5; TRBD1 is a possible D gene (5 bases). V lost 0 bases to trimming and J lost 3 bases, with 16 bases between them. The CDR3 has 17 residues. Looked up from germline, CDR1 is SGHDT and CDR2 is YYEEEE. The CDR3 region has the DNA TGTGCCAGCAGCTTGGCTCAGGGAAATCCCCACAATCAGCCCCAGCATTTT. Translated: CASSLAQGNPHNQPQHF.

The sample holds a few counts of this clone. This chain uses TRBV27 with TRBJ1-1; TRBD1 might be the D (5 bases). The germline V gene has CDR1 MNHEY and CDR2 SMNVEV (reference sequence). The CDR3 has 17 amino acids. With 6 bases removed from V and 0 bases from J, the gap between germline ends came to 20 bases. For the CDR3, the DNA is TGTGCCAGCAGCCCCCTTCCTGGGGCGTACATGAACACTGAAGCTTTCTTT. This sequence encodes CASSPLPGAYMNTEAFF.

J is TRBJ2-7 and V is TRBV15; maybe TRBD2 (5 bases). The CDR3 is 15 amino acids. V lost 0 bases and J 0 bases, leaving 9 bases between the germline ends. Germline CDR1 reads LNHNV; CDR2 reads YYDKDF (reference sequence). The CDR3 region has the DNA TGTGCCACCAGCAGAGAGAGGGTCACCTCCTACGAGCAGTACTTC. Translated, it gives CATSRERVTSYEQYF.

The V call is TRBV15, the J call TRBJ2-1; the match to TRBD2 covers 8 bases. V was clipped by 7 bases and J by 12 bases; unmatched bases: 8. This CDR3 is built from 12 residues. Germline V gene data show CDR1 as LNHNV and CDR2 as YYDKDF (reference sequence). The CDR3 is CATIGAGVGQFF. The CDR3 DNA sequence: TGTGCCACCATCGGAGCGGGAGTGGGGCAGTTCTTC. The whole variable domain, remainder taken from reference TRBV15 and TRBJ2-1, is DAMVIQNPRYQVTQFGKPVTLSCSQTLNHNVMYWYQQKSSQAPKLLFHYYDKDFNNEADTPDNFQSRRPNTSFCFLDIRSPGLGDTAMYLCATIGAGVGQFFGPGTRLTVL.

The CDR3 reads CASSDSRVGTGELFF. The CDR3 coding sequence is TGTGCCAGCAGTGACTCGCGGGTTGGCACCGGGGAGCTGTTTTTT. The chain employs TRBV6-4 and TRBJ2-2; a possible D gene is TRBD2 (5 bases). Deletions cut 0 bases from V and 4 bases from J, with 9 bases between. The CDR3 is made up of 15 amino acids. Germline V gives CDR1 MRHNA, CDR2 SNTAGT.